The clone carrying this TCR beta chain has a single count. Its target is not known. The data stem from a study of shared clonotypes between healthy human individuals. Study-level points and caveats: It was observed that roughly 5% of naive CD4 clonotypes were shared across several donors. Memory subsets had estimated richness that was generally smaller than that of naive subsets.

The CDR3 totals 15 residues. V gave up 6 bases and J gave up 6 bases, with 18 bases separating them. Germline-derived CDR1 and CDR2 are MDHEN and SYDVKM. CD45RO-negative, CCR7-positively selected cells formed the naive CD8 fraction, excluding terminally differentiated effector memory CD45RA+ cells. The study enrolled healthy HIV-negative adults without recent acute infections or vaccinations as donors. Each subset's genomic DNA was shared equally among a number of immunoSEQ plates. Here immunoSEQ multiplex PCR was the method, and the copy in TCRdb shows in-frame clones only, minus some. The repertoire holds roughly 2,000,000 clones, with just under 95% as singletons.

The sequencing sample was made of naive CD8+ T cells sorted from blood. This receptor was taken from a man aged 18 to 29 in good health. The chain combines TRBV28 with TRBJ2-1, with D perhaps matching TRBD2 (6 bases). In nucleotides, the CDR3 is TGTGCCAGCAGCCGTGTGGTTGCGGGGCCCAATGAGCAGTTCTTC. This sequence encodes CASSRVVAGPNEQFF.